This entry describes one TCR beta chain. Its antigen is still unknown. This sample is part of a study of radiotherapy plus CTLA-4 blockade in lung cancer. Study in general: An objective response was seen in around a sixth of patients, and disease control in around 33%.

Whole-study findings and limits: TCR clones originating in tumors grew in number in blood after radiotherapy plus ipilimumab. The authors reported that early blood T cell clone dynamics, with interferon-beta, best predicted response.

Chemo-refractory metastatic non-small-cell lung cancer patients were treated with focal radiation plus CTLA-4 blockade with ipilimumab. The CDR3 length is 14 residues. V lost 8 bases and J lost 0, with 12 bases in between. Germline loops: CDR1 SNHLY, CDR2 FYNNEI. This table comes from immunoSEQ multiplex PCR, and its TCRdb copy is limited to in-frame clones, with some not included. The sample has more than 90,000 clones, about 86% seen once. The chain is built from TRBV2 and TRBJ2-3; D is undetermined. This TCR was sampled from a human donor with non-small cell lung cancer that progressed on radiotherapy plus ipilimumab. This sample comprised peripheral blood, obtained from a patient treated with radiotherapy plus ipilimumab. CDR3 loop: CASVGGLSTDTQYF. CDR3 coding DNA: TGTGCCAGCGTCGGCGGTTTAAGCACAGATACGCAGTATTTT. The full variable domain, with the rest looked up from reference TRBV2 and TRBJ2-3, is EPEVTQTPSHQVTQMGQEVILRCVPISNHLYFYWYRQILGQKVEFLVSFYNNEISEKSEIFDDQFSVERPDGSNFTLKIRSTKLEDSAMYFCASVGGLSTDTQYFGPGTRLTVL.